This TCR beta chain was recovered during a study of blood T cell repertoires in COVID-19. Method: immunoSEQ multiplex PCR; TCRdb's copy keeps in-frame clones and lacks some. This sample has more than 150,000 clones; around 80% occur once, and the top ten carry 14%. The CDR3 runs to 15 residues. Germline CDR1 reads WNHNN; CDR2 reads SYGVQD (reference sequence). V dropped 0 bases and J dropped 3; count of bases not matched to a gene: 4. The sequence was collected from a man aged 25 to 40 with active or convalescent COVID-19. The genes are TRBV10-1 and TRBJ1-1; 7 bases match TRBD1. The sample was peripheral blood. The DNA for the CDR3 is TGCGCCAGCAGTGAGTCGACAGGGCCCTACACTGAAGCTTTCTTT. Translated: CASSESTGPYTEAFF.